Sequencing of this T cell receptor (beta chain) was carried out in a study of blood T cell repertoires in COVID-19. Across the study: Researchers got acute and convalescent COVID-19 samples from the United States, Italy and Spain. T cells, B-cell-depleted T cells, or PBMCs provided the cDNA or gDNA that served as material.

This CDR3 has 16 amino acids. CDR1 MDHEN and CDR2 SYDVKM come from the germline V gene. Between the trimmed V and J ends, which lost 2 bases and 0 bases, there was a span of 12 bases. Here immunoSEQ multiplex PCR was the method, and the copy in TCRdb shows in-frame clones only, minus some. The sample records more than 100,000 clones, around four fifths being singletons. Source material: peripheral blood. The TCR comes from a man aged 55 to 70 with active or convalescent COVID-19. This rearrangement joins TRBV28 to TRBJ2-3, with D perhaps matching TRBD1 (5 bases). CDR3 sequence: CASSLALGVSTDTQYF. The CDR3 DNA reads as TGTGCCAGCAGTTTAGCCCTAGGGGTCAGCACAGATACGCAGTATTTT. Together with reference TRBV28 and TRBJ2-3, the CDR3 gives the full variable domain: DVKVTQSSRYLVKRTGEKVFLECVQDMDHENMFWYRQDPGLGLRLIYFSYDVKMKEKGDIPEGYSVSREKKERFSLILESASTNQTSMYLCASSLALGVSTDTQYFGPGTRLTVL.